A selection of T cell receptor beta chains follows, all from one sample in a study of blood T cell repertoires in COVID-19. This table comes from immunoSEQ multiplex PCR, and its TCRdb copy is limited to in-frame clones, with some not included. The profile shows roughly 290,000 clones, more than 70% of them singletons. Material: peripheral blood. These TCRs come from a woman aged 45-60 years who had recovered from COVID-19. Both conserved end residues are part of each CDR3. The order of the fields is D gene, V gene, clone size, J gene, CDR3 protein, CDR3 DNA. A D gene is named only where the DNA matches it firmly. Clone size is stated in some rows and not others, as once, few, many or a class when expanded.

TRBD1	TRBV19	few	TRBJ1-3	CASRDRTYSGNTIYF	TGTGCCAGTAGGGACAGGACCTACTCTGGAAACACCATATATTTT
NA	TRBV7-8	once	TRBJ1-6	CASSLEQNNSPLHF	TGTGCCAGCAGCTTAGAACAGAATAATTCACCCCTCCACTTT
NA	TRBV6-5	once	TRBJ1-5	CASRPRGAGQPQHF	TGTGCCAGCAGGCCCAGGGGTGCGGGTCAGCCCCAGCATTTT
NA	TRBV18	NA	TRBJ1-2	CASSPSQQFYGYTF	TGTGCCAGCTCACCATCACAACAGTTCTATGGCTACACCTTC
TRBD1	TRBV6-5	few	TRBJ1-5	CASSYIGTDQPQHF	TGTGCCAGCAGTTACATCGGGACAGATCAGCCCCAGCATTTT
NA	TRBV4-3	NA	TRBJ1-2	CASSLLGGGGYTF	TGCGCCAGCAGCCTGCTAGGCGGGGGTGGCTACACCTTC
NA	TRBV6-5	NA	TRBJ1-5	CASSSGQPQHF	TGTGCCAGCAGTTCGGGACAGCCCCAGCATTTT
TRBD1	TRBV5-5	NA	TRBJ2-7	CASSLVGQGSYEQYF	TGTGCCAGCAGCTTGGTGGGACAGGGGTCCTACGAGCAGTACTTC
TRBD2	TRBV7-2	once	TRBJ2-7	CASSLRVSGGPSSYEQYF	TGTGCCAGCAGCTTAAGGGTTAGCGGGGGCCCAAGCTCCTACGAGCAGTACTTC
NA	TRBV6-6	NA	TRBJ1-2	CASTPGGSNYGYTF	TGTGCCAGCACCCCGGGCGGGTCTAACTATGGCTACACCTTC
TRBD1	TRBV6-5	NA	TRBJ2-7	CASSTTGTTEQYF	TGTGCCAGCAGTACGACAGGGACGACCGAGCAGTACTTC
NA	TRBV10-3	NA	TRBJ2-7	CAISRDLAYEQYF	TGTGCCATCAGCCGGGATCTCGCCTACGAGCAGTACTTC
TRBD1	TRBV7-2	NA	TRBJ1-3	CASSQGTAGNTIYF	TGTGCCAGCAGCCAAGGGACAGCTGGAAACACCATATATTTT
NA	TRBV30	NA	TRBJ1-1	CAWSVSGLGSTEAFF	TGTGCCTGGAGTGTAAGCGGTTTAGGGAGCACTGAAGCTTTCTTT
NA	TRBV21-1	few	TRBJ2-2	CATSPDRGGTGELFF	TGTGCCACCTCCCCAGACCGAGGTGGCACCGGGGAGCTGTTTTTT
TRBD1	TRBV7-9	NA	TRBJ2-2	CASRATGDTGELFF	TGTGCCAGCAGAGCTACAGGGGACACCGGGGAGCTGTTTTTT
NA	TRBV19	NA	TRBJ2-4	CASSISGKNIQYF	TGTGCCAGTAGTATCAGTGGCAAAAACATTCAGTACTTC
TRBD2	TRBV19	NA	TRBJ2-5	CASSIWFGRGRAGETQYF	TGTGCCAGTAGTATCTGGTTTGGCCGTGGGAGGGCCGGAGAGACCCAGTACTTC
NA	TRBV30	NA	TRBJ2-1	CAQIADHYNEQFF	TGTGCCCAAATAGCGGACCACTACAATGAGCAGTTCTTC
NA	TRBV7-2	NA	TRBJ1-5	CASTMRVGQPQHF	TGTGCCAGCACGATGCGGGTGGGTCAGCCCCAGCATTTT
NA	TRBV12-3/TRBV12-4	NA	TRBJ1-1	CASSFGGRAEAFF	TGTGCCAGCAGTTTTGGGGGGAGGGCTGAAGCTTTCTTT
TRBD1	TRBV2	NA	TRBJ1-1	CASSGAAGGAQPEAFF	TGTGCCAGCAGTGGAGCGGCAGGGGGCGCTCAGCCTGAAGCTTTCTTT